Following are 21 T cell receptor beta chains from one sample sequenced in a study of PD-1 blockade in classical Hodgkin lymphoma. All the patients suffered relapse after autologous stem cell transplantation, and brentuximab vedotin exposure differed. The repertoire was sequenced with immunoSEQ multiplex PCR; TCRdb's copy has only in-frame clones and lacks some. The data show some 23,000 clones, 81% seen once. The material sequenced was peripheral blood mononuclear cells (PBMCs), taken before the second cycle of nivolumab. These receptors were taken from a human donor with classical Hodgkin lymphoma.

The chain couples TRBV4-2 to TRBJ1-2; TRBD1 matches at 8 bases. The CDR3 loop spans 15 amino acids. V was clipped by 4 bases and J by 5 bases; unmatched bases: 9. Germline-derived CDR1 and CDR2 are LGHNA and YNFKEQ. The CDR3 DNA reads TGTGCCAGCAGCCCGGGTGGACAGGGATGGTATGGCTACACCTTC. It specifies CASSPGGQGWYGYTF.

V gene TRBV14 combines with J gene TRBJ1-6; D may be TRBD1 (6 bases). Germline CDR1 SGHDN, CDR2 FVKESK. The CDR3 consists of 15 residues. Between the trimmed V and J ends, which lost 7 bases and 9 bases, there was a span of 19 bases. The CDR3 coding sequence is TGTGCCAGCACCCCGGGCGGCAGGGGTGGTTCACCCCTCCACTTT. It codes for CASTPGGRGGSPLHF.

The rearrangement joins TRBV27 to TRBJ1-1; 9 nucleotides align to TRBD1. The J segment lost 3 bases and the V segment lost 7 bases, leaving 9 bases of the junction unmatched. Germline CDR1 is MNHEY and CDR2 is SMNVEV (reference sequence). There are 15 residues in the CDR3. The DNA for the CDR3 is TGTGCCAGCAAAAAACAGGGGGCTAGGGACACTGAAGCTTTCTTT. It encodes CASKKQGARDTEAFF.

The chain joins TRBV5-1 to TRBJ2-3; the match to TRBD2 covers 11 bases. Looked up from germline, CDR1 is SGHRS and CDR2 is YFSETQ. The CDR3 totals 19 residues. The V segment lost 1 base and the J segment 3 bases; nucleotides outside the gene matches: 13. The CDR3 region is CASSLWGSTSGSRTDTQYF. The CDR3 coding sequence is TGCGCCAGCAGCTTGTGGGGATCAACTAGCGGGAGTCGAACAGATACGCAGTATTTT.

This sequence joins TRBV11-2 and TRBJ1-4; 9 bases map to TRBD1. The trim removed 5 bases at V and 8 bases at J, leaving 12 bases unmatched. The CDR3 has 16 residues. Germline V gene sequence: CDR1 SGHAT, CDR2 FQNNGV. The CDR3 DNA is TGTGCCAGCAGCCAGAGACAGGGGGAATTTTGGGAAAAACTGTTTTTT. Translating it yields CASSQRQGEFWEKLFF.

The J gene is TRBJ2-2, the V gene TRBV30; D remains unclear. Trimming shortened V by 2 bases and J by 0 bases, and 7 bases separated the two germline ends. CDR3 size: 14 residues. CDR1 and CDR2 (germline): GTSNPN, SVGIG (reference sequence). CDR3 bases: TGTGCCTGGAGTCAGTACACGAACACCGGGGAGCTGTTTTTT. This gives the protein CAWSQYTNTGELFF.

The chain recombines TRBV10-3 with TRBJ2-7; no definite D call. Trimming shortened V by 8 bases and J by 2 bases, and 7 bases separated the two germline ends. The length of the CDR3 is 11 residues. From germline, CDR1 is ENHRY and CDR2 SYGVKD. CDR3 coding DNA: TGTGCCATCCCCCGGACCTACGAGCAGTACTTC. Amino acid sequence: CAIPRTYEQYF.

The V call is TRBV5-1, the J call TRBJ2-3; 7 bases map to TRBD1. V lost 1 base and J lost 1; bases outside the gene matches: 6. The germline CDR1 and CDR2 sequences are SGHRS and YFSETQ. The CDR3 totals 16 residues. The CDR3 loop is CASSLSLQGGTDTQYF. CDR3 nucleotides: TGCGCCAGCAGCTTGAGTTTGCAGGGGGGCACAGATACGCAGTATTTT.

CDR3 DNA: TGTGCCAGCTCGCTCACAGATACGCAGTATTTT. This encodes CASSLTDTQYF. V is TRBV18 and J is TRBJ2-3; D ambiguous. The germline V gene encodes CDR1 KGHSH and CDR2 LQKENI. Deletions cut 6 bases from V and 2 bases from J, with 3 bases between. This CDR3 spans 11 amino acids.

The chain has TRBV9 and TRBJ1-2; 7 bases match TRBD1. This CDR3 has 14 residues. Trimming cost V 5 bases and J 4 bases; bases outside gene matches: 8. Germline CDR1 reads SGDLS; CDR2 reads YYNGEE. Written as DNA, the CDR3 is TGTGCCAGCAGTTTAACAGGGGCGCCCTATGGCTACACCTTC. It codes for CASSLTGAPYGYTF. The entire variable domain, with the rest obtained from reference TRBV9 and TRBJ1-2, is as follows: DSGVTQTPKHLITATGQRVTLRCSPRSGDLSVYWYQQSLDQGLQFLIQYYNGEERAKGNILERFSAQQFPDLHSELNLSSLELGDSALYFCASSLTGAPYGYTFGSGTRLTVV.

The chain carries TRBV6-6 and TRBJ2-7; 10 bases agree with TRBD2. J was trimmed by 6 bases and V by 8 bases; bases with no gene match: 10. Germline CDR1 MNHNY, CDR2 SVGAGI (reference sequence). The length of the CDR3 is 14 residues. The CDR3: CASGRSGGAGEQYF. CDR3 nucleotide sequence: TGTGCCAGCGGTAGGAGCGGGGGGGCCGGCGAGCAGTACTTC.

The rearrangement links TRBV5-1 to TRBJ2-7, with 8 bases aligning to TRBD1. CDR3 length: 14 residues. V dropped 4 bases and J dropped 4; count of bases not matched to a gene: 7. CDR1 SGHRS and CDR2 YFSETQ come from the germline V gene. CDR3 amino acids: CASSEDRVEYEQYF. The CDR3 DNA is TGCGCCAGCAGCGAGGACAGGGTCGAATACGAGCAGTACTTC.

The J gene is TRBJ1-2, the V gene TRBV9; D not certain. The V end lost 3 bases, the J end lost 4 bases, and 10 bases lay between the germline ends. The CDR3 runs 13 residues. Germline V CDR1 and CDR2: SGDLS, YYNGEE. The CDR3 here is CASSGTSPYGYTF. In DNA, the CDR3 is TGTGCCAGCAGCGGGACTTCTCCCTATGGCTACACCTTC.

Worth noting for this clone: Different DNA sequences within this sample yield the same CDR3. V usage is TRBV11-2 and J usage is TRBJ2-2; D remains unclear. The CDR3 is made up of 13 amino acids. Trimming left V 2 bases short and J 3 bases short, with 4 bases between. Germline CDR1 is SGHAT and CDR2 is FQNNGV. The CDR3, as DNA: TGTGCCAGCAGCTTAACGGACACCGGGGAGCTGTTTTTT. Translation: CASSLTDTGELFF.

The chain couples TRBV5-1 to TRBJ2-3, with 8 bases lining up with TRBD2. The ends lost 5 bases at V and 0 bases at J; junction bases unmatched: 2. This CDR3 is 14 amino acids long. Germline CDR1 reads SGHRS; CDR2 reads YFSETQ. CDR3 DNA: TGCGCCAGCAGGATAGCGGGGAGCACAGATACGCAGTATTTT. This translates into CASRIAGSTDTQYF.

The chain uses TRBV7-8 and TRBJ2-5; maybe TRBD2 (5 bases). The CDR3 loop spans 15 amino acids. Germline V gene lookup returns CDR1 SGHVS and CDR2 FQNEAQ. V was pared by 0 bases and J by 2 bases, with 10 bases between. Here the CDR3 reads CASSLALGEQETQYF. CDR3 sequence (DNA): TGTGCCAGCAGCTTAGCGCTGGGAGAACAAGAGACCCAGTACTTC.

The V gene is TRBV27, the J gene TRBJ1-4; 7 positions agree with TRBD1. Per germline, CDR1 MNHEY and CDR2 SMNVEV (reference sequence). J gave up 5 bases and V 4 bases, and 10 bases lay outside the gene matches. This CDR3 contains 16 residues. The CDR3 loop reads CASSSTGRRMNEKLFF. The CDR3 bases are TGTGCCAGCAGTTCGACAGGGCGGCGGATGAATGAAAAACTGTTTTTT.

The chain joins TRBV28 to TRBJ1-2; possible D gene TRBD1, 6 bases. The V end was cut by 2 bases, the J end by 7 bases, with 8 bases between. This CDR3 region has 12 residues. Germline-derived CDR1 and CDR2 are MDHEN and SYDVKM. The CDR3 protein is CASSLEGGGYTF. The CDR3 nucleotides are TGTGCCAGCAGTTTAGAGGGGGGTGGCTACACCTTC.

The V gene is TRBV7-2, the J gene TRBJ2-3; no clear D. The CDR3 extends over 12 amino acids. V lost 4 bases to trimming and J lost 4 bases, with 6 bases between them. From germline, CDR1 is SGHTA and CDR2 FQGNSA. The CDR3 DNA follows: TGTGCCAGCAGCTCCGTGTCAGATACGCAGTATTTT. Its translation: CASSSVSDTQYF. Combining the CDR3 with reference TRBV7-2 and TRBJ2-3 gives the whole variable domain GAGVSQSPSNKVTEKGKDVELRCDPISGHTALYWYRQSLGQGLEFLIYFQGNSAPDKSGLPSDRFSAERTGGSVSTLTIQRTQQEDSAVYLCASSSVSDTQYFGPGTRLTVL.

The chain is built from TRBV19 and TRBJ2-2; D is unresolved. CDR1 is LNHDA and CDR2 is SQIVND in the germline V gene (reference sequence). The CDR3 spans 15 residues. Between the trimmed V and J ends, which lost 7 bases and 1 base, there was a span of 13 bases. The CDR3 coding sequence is TGTGCCAGTATAGTAAGCGAGTGGAACACCGGGGAGCTGTTTTTT. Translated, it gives CASIVSEWNTGELFF.

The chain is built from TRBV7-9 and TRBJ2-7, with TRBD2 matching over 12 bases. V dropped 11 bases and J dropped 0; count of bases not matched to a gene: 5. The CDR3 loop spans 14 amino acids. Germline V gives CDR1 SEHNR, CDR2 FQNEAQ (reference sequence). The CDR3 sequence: CASRTSGVSYEQYF. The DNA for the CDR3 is TGTGCCTCCCGGACTAGCGGGGTCTCCTACGAGCAGTACTTC. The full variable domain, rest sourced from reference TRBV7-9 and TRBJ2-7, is DTGVSQNPRHKITKRGQNVTFRCDPISEHNRLYWYRQTLGQGPEFLTYFQNEAQLEKSRLLSDRFSAERPKGSFSTLEIQRTEQGDSAMYLCASRTSGVSYEQYFGPGTRLTVT.